This T cell receptor (beta chain) was retrieved from a study of early stage breast cancer tumors. Overall study context: Around 10-fold was the mean read coverage per sample. Study-level results: Enriched TCRB sequences shared across patients were mostly commonly generated sequences.

Remarks on this clone: Antigen specificity is unknown.

The protocol was immunoSEQ multiplex PCR, while the TCRdb copy is restricted to in-frame clones and leaves out a portion. The table has 40,000 to 60,000 clones, approximately 80% seen once. The V gene end was trimmed by 8 bases and the J gene end by 5 bases; junction bases not matched to a gene: 6. This CDR3 is built from 13 residues. Per germline, CDR1 MDHEN and CDR2 SYDVKM. The TCR was taken from a person in their fifties or sixties with breast cancer. Sequenced input: blood. The chain couples TRBV28 to TRBJ1-5; 7 positions agree with TRBD1. In DNA form, the CDR3 reads TGTGCCAGCGCCCGGGACAGATATCAGCCCCAGCATTTT. Translating gives CASARDRYQPQHF. The full variable domain, completed using reference TRBV28 and TRBJ1-5, is DVKVTQSSRYLVKRTGEKVFLECVQDMDHENMFWYRQDPGLGLRLIYFSYDVKMKEKGDIPEGYSVSREKKERFSLILESASTNQTSMYLCASARDRYQPQHFGDGTRLSIL.